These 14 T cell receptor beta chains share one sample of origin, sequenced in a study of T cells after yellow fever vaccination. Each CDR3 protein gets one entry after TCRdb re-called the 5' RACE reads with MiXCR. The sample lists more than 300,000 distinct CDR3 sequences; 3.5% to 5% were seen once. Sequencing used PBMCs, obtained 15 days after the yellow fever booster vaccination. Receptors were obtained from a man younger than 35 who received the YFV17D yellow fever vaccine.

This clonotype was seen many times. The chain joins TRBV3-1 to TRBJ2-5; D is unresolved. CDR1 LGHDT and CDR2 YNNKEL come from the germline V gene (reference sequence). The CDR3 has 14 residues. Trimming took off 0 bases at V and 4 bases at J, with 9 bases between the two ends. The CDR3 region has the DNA TGTGCCAGCAGCCAAGACTTAGGCGGAGAGACCCAGTACTTC. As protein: CASSQDLGGETQYF.

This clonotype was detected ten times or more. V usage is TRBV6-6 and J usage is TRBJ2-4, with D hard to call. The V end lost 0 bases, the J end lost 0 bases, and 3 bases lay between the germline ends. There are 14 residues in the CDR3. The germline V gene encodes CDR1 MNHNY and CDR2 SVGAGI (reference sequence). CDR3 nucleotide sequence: TGTGCCAGCAGTTACTCCCTAGCCAAAAACATTCAGTACTTC. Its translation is CASSYSLAKNIQYF.

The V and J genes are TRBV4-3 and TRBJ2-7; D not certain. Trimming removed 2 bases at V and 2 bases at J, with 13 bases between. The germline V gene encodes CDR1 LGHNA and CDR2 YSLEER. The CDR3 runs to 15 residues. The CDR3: CASSQTTAPTYEQYF. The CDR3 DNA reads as TGCGCCAGCAGCCAAACAACGGCTCCAACCTACGAGCAGTACTTC.

The CDR3 DNA reads TGTGCCAGCAGTTACCCACCGGGACAGGGCCAAGAGACCCAGTACTTC. It yields the protein CASSYPPGQGQETQYF. The chain couples TRBV6-6 to TRBJ2-5, with 9 bases aligning to TRBD1. Germline CDR1 MNHNY, CDR2 SVGAGI (reference sequence). There are 16 residues in the CDR3. V was pared by 2 bases and J by 1 base, with 5 bases of the junction left unmatched.

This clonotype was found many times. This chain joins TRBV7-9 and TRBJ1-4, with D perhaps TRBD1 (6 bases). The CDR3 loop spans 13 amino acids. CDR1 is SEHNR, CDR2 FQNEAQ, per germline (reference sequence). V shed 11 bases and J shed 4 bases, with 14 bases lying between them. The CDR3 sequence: CAGKTGGNEKLFF. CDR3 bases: TGTGCCGGAAAGACAGGCGGTAATGAAAAACTGTTTTTT.

CDR3 amino acids: CASSPNPGSQEKLFF. As DNA, the CDR3 is TGCGCCAGCAGCCCTAACCCAGGGAGTCAGGAAAAACTGTTTTTT. This chain joins TRBV5-1 and TRBJ1-4; D is possibly TRBD1 (5 bases). The CDR3 sequence is 15 residues long. The germline V gene encodes CDR1 SGHRS and CDR2 YFSETQ. The V end was cut by 4 bases, the J end by 8 bases, with 18 bases between.

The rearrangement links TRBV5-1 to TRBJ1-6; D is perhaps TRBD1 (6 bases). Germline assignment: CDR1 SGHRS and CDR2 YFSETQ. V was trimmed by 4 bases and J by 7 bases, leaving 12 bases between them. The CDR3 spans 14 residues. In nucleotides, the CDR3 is TGCGCCAGCAGCCGGGACATCGGGAATTCACCCCTCCACTTT. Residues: CASSRDIGNSPLHF.

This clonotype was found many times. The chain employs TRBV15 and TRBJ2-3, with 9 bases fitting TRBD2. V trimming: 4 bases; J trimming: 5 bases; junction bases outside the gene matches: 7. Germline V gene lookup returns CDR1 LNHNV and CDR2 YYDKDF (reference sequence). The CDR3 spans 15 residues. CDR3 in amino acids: CATSNRLAEVDTQYF. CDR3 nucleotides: TGTGCCACCAGCAACAGACTAGCGGAGGTAGATACGCAGTATTTT.

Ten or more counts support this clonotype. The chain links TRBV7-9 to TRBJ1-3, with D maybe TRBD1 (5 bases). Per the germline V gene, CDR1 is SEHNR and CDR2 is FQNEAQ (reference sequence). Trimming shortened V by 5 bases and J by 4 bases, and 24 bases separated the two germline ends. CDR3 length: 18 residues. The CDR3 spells CASSHPQGRIRSGNTIYF. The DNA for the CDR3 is TGTGCCAGCAGCCATCCCCAGGGACGTATTCGTTCGGGAAACACCATATATTTT.

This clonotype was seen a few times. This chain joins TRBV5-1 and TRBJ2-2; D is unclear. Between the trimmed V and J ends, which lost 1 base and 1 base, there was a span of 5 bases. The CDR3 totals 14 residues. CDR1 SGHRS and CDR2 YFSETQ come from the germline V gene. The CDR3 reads CASSLNGNTGELFF. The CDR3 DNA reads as TGCGCCAGCAGCTTGAACGGGAACACCGGGGAGCTGTTTTTT.

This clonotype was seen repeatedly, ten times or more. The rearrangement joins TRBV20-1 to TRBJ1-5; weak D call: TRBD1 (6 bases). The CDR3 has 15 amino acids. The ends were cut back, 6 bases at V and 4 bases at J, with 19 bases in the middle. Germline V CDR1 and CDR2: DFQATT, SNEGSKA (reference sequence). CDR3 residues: CSAAGGGGLNQPQHF. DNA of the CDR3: TGCAGTGCCGCGGGCGGGGGCGGGCTGAATCAGCCCCAGCATTTT.

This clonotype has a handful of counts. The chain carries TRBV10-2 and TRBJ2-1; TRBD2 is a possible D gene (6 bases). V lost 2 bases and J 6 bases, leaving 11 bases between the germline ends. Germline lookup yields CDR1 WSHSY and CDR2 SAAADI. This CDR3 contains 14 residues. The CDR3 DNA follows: TGCGCCAGCAGTGAGATACCGGGACTCAATGAGCAGTTCTTC. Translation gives CASSEIPGLNEQFF.

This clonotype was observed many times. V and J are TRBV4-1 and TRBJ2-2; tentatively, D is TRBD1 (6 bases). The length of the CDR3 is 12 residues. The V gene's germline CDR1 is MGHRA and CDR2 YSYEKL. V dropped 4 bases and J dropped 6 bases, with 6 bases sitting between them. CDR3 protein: CASSRTAGELFF. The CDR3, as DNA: TGCGCCAGCAGCCGGACAGCCGGGGAGCTGTTTTTT.

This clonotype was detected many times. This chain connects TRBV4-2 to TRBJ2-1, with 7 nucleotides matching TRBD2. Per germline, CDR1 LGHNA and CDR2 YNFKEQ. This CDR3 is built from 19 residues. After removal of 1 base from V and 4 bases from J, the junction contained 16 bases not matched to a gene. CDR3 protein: CASSQGGNLAVGRYNEQFF. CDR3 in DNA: TGTGCCAGCAGCCAAGGGGGGAATCTAGCGGTGGGGCGTTACAATGAGCAGTTCTTC.